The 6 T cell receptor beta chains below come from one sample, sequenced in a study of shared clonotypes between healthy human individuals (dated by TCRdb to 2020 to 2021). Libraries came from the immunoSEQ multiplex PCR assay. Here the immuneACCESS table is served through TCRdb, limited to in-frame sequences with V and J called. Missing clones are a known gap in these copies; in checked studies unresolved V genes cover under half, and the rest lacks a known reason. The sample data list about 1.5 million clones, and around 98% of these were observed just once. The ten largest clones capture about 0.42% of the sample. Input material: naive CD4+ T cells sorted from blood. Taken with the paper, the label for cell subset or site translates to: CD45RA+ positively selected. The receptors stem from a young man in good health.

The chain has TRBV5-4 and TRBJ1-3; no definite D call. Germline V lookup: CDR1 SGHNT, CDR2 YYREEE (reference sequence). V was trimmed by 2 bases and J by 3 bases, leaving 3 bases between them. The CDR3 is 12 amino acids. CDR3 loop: CASSFDGNTIYF. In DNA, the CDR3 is TGTGCCAGCAGCTTTGATGGAAACACCATATATTTT.

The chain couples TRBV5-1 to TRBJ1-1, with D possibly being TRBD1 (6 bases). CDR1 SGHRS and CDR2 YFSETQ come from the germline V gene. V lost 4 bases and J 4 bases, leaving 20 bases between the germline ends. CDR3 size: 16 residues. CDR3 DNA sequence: TGCGCCAGCAGCCCGACGGATTCCTCACAGGGCACTGAAGCTTTCTTT. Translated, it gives CASSPTDSSQGTEAFF.

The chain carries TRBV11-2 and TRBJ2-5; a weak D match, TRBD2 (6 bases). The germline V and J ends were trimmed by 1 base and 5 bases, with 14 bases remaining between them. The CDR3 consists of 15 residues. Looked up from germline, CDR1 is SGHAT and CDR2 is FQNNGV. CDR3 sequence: CASSLARGLGETQYF. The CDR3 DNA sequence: TGTGCCAGCAGCTTAGCGCGGGGTTTGGGGGAGACCCAGTACTTC.

The CDR3 region is CASSFGTPTNEQFF. DNA of the CDR3: TGCGCCAGCAGCTTCGGGACGCCGACCAATGAGCAGTTCTTC. The chain uses TRBV5-1 and TRBJ2-1; D might be TRBD1 or TRBD2, each matching 5 bases. Deletions cut 2 bases from V and 6 bases from J, with 12 bases between. The CDR3 extends over 14 amino acids. The germline V gene encodes CDR1 SGHRS and CDR2 YFSETQ. Full variable domain (outside the CDR3, taken from reference TRBV5-1 and TRBJ2-1): KAGVTQTPRYLIKTRGQQVTLSCSPISGHRSVSWYQQTPGQGLQFLFEYFSETQRNKGNFPGRFSGRQFSNSRSEMNVSTLELGDSALYLCASSFGTPTNEQFFGPGTRLTVL.

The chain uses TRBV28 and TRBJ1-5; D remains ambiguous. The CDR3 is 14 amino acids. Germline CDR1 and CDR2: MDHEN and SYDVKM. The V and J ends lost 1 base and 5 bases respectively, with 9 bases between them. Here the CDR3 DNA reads TGTGCCAGCAGTTTATCAGATAGATATCAGCCCCAGCATTTT. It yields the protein CASSLSDRYQPQHF.

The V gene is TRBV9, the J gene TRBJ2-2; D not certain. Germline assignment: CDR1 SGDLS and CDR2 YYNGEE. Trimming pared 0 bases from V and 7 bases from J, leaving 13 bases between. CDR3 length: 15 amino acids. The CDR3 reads CASSVEEGLNGELFF. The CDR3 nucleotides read TGTGCCAGCAGCGTAGAAGAAGGTCTGAACGGGGAGCTGTTTTTT.